The present T cell receptor beta chain was sequenced within a study of CD4 T cells in relation to SARS-CoV-2 and coronaviruses. Whole-study context: Convalescent donors were aged 21 to 72, with median approximately 42 years.

V lost 6 bases to trimming and J lost 5 bases; unmatched junction nucleotides: 16. This CDR3 comprises 17 residues. CDR1 is KGHSH, CDR2 LQKENI, per germline. Findings and caveats of the study: SARS-CoV-2-driven expansion was significantly weaker in crossreactive than monoreactive clones. In roughly 65% of donors, memory CD4+ clonotypes crossrecognized SARS-CoV-2 and at least one common cold coronavirus spike.

Comment on this clone: Antigen: not known.

The method was immunoSEQ multiplex PCR; TCRdb's version includes in-frame clones alone and lacks a portion of them. Of tens of thousands of clones listed, roughly 87% are singletons. The sequenced sample consisted of naive CD4+ T cells from PBMCs, cultured in vitro. Subset reported: naive CD4+ T cells isolated by negative enrichment. This sequence originates from an adult with COVID-19. The V call is TRBV18, the J call TRBJ2-7, with 10 bases lining up with TRBD1. The CDR3 DNA reads as TGTGCCAGCTCCAGGGGACCACCGGGACAGGGGACCAACGAGCAGTACTTC. This sequence encodes CASSRGPPGQGTNEQYF.